This TCR beta chain appears in the sequencing data of a study of T cell repertoires in cytomegalovirus infection. Study information: Public TCR beta signatures were indicative of both CMV infection and a matching HLA type. Study-level findings and limits: HLA-C-restricted CMV clonotypes gave the most frequent clonotype in two of eight donors. Frequencies of public TCR beta families were cumulated, and this identified carriers of CMV plus the relevant HLA.

This clonotype appeared many times. Antigen specificity is unknown. TCRdb recomputed calls from the reads with MiXCR, one row per CDR3 protein. The table records approximately 250,000 distinct CDR3 sequences, roughly 6.5% of them present only once. Sequencing input: PBMCs. The sequence came from a human donor in good health (CMV status not recorded). Some clones in this sample may be carry-over from other donors' samples.

The CDR3 region is CASSRRERTEAFF. In DNA form, the CDR3 reads TGTGCCAGCAGCCGGCGGGAGAGGACTGAAGCTTTCTTT. V usage is TRBV7-6 and J usage is TRBJ1-1; D is unclear. The length of the CDR3 is 13 residues. Trimming pared 5 bases from V and 5 bases from J, leaving 12 bases between. Germline lookup yields CDR1 SGHVS and CDR2 FNYEAQ.